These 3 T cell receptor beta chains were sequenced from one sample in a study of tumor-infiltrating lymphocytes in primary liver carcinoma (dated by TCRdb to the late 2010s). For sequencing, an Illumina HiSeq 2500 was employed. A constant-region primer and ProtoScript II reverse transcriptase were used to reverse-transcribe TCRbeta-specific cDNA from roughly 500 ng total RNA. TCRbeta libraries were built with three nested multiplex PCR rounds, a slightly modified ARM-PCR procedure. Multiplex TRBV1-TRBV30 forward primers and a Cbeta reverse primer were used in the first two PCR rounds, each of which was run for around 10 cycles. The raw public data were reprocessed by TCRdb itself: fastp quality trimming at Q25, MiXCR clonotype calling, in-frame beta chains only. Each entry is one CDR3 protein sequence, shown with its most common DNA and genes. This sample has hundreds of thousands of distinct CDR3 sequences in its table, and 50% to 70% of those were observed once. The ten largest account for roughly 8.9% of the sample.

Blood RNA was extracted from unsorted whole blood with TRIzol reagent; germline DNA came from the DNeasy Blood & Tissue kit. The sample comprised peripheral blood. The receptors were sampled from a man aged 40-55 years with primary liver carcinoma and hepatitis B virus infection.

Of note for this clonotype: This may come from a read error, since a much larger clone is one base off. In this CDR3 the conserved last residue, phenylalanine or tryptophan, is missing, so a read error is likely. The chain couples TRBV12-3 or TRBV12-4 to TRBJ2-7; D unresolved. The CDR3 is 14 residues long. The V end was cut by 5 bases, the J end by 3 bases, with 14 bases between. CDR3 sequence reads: CASSPLGPFYEQYS. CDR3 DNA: TGTGCCAGCAGTCCCCTGGGCCCGTTCTACGAGCAGTACTCC.

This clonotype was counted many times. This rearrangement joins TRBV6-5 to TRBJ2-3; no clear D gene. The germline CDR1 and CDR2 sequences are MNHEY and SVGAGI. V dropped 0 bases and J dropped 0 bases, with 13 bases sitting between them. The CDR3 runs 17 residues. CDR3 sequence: CASSYSMGRSSTDTQYF. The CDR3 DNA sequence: TGTGCCAGCAGTTACTCGATGGGCAGGTCTAGCACAGATACGCAGTATTTT.

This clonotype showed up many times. Here the CDR3 DNA reads TGCGCCAGCAGCCAAGGACCAGGCAGAAGGGAGCAGTTCTTC. As protein: CASSQGPGRREQFF. The rearrangement uses TRBV4-3 and TRBJ2-1, with D unresolved. Deletions cut 1 base from V and 10 bases from J, with 14 bases between. Germline loops: CDR1 LGHNA, CDR2 YSLEER. This CDR3 contains 14 residues.